This T cell receptor (beta chain) was sequenced in a study of graft-versus-host responses after intestinal transplantation. About the research overall: For approximately three years after anti-thymocyte globulin induction, all recipients took tacrolimus and steroids. Study results and limitations: Peak circulating GvH clone levels tracked with early post-transplant HvG declines.

Regarding this clone: The antigen remains unidentified.

Clones were sequenced by immunoSEQ multiplex PCR, and TCRdb holds only the in-frame ones, with some missing. Of around 90,000 clones listed, approximately 95% are singletons. With V trimmed by 1 base and J by 2 bases, 6 bases remained unmatched. Germline V lookup: CDR1 SGHDT, CDR2 YYEEEE. The CDR3 is made up of 16 amino acids. The origin of this receptor is a human donor who received an intestinal transplant. This rearrangement joins TRBV5-6 to TRBJ2-7; 10 nucleotides line up with TRBD2. Sequencing was performed on unstimulated CD8+ T cells sorted from spleen or lymph node cells, taken before intestinal transplant. CDR3 in amino acids: CASSLITSGATYEQYF. The CDR3 DNA reads TGTGCCAGCAGCTTGATAACTAGCGGGGCTACCTACGAGCAGTACTTC.